Each of the 19 T cell receptor beta chains below was sequenced from the same sample in a study of cytomegalovirus exposure and HLA in healthy donors. In the PCR, 60 Vbeta and 13 Jbeta primers were used. Sequenced by immunoSEQ multiplex PCR; TCRdb stores in-frame clones only, minus some. The profile covers roughly 100,000 clones, with roughly 80% appearing a single time and 6% to 8% taken by the ten largest. Sequenced: PBMCs. All receptors derive from a young man in good health and CMV-seropositive.

The genes are TRBV4-2 and TRBJ2-3; 10 bases map to TRBD2. The CDR3 totals 17 residues. J lost 5 bases, V lost 3 bases, and 11 bases had no gene match. CDR1 LGHNA and CDR2 YNFKEQ come from the germline V gene. CDR3 in amino acids: CASSQPGAGGRVDTQYF. DNA for the CDR3: TGTGCCAGCAGCCAGCCGGGAGCGGGGGGGCGGGTAGATACGCAGTATTTT.

The chain couples TRBV5-1 to TRBJ1-4; 7 positions match TRBD1. The germline CDR1 and CDR2 sequences are SGHRS and YFSETQ. This CDR3 spans 15 amino acids. Trimming removed 6 bases from V and 2 bases from J; junction bases left unmatched: 7. The CDR3, as DNA: TGCGCCAGCAACCGAGGGGGCCCGACTAATGAAAAACTGTTTTTT. The encoded protein is CASNRGGPTNEKLFF.

V is TRBV9 and J is TRBJ2-3; TRBD2 agrees at 16 bases. This CDR3 contains 16 residues. The ends lost 0 bases at V and 8 bases at J; junction bases unmatched: 3. Germline lookup yields CDR1 SGDLS and CDR2 YYNGEE. CDR3 sequence (DNA): TGTGCCAGCAGCGTAGCGGGGACTAGCGGGGGGGCTACGCAGTATTTT. This codes for CASSVAGTSGGATQYF.

The chain combines TRBV7-3 with TRBJ1-6; D unclear. CDR1 is SGHTA, CDR2 FQGTGA, per germline. The CDR3 is made up of 14 amino acids. Deletions cut 1 base from V and 8 bases from J, with 9 bases between. CDR3 DNA sequence: TGTGCCAGCAGCTTAAATCGGGGAGATTCACCCCTCCACTTT. This sequence encodes CASSLNRGDSPLHF.

This clone was seen more than once but under ten times. The V and J genes are TRBV4-1 and TRBJ1-6; no definite D call. The CDR3 runs to 15 residues. Germline V gives CDR1 MGHRA, CDR2 YSYEKL. V was cut by 4 bases and J by 5 bases, with 12 bases left in between. DNA of the CDR3: TGCGCCAGCAGCCCCGGGGAACTCAATAATTCACCCCTCCACTTT. Protein sequence: CASSPGELNNSPLHF.

J is TRBJ2-1 and V is TRBV28; the D is unclear. V lost 3 bases to trimming and J lost 6 bases, with 12 bases between them. The CDR3 length is 14 residues. Germline V lookup: CDR1 MDHEN, CDR2 SYDVKM. The CDR3 loop reads CASSLIYGGNEQFF. The CDR3 DNA reads TGTGCCAGCAGTTTGATATACGGCGGCAATGAGCAGTTCTTC.

The CDR3 nucleotides read TGTGCCAGCAGCTTAAGAGGAAGGGGAGAGACCCAGTACTTC. Translation: CASSLRGRGETQYF. J is TRBJ2-5 and V is TRBV14, with a possible D match to TRBD1 (5 bases). The CDR3 is 14 residues long. V was cut by 5 bases and J by 4 bases, with 14 bases left in between. CDR1 and CDR2 (germline): SGHDN, FVKESK. Supplemented by reference TRBV14 and TRBJ2-5, the full variable domain reads EAGVTQFPSHSVIEKGQTVTLRCDPISGHDNLYWYRRVMGKEIKFLLHFVKESKQDESGMPNNRFLAERTGGTYSTLKVQPAELEDSGVYFCASSLRGRGETQYFGPGTRLLVL.

The chain links TRBV27 to TRBJ2-2, with D tentatively TRBD1 (6 bases). V gave up 3 bases and J gave up 4 bases, with 15 bases separating them. The CDR3 sequence is 16 residues long. Germline values: CDR1 MNHEY, CDR2 SMNVEV (reference sequence). CDR3: CASSFGENRVTGELFF. CDR3 coding DNA: TGTGCCAGCAGTTTCGGGGAGAACAGGGTCACCGGGGAGCTGTTTTTT.

V usage is TRBV10-3 and J usage is TRBJ1-4, with a weak D call TRBD1 (6 bases). V was shortened by 0 bases and J by 8 bases, with 10 bases between the two germline ends. The CDR3 contains 14 residues. Germline values: CDR1 ENHRY, CDR2 SYGVKD. The CDR3 coding sequence is TGTGCCATCAGTGAGTCTGGGGGCGAGGAAAAACTGTTTTTT. Translated, it gives CAISESGGEEKLFF.

The chain joins TRBV10-3 to TRBJ1-5; D possibly corresponds to TRBD1 (5 bases). In germline, CDR1 is ENHRY, CDR2 SYGVKD. The V gene lost 5 bases and the J gene lost 4 bases, with 12 bases spanning the gap. The CDR3 is made up of 14 amino acids. In nucleotides, the CDR3 is TGTGCCATCAGTCGAGACAGCAATAATCAGCCCCAGCATTTT. This gives the protein CAISRDSNNQPQHF.

This clone was recorded a few times. The genes are TRBV10-3 and TRBJ1-1; possibly TRBD1 for D (5 bases). This CDR3 is 13 amino acids long. Germline V gene lookup returns CDR1 ENHRY and CDR2 SYGVKD. The V end was cut by 4 bases, the J end by 3 bases, with 9 bases between. The chain's CDR3 is CAISASRDTEAFF. The DNA for the CDR3 is TGTGCCATCAGTGCGTCCAGGGACACTGAAGCTTTCTTT.

The rearrangement joins TRBV7-9 to TRBJ1-1, with a possible D match to TRBD1 (5 bases). Germline lookup yields CDR1 SEHNR and CDR2 FQNEAQ (reference sequence). V was trimmed by 5 bases and J by 0 bases, leaving 16 bases between them. The CDR3 runs 16 residues. This CDR3 is CASSIPGLGLNTEAFF. The CDR3 DNA follows: TGTGCCAGCAGCATCCCCGGGCTGGGGCTGAACACTGAAGCTTTCTTT.

The rearrangement joins TRBV4-2 to TRBJ2-7, with 9 bases fitting TRBD1. Germline CDR1 and CDR2: LGHNA and YNFKEQ. CDR3 size: 15 residues. The junction had 7 bases not matched to a gene; V was cut back by 4 bases and J by 3 bases. CDR3 sequence (DNA): TGTGCCAGCAGCCCGCAGCTGACAGGGGGCTACGAGCAGTACTTC. Translated: CASSPQLTGGYEQYF.

This clone was found a few times. The chain joins TRBV7-9 to TRBJ1-1; tentative D call: TRBD1 (5 bases). CDR1 and CDR2 (germline): SEHNR, FQNEAQ (reference sequence). The CDR3 runs 15 residues. V was cut by 2 bases and J by 3 bases, with 13 bases left in between. CDR3 residues: CASSLMTASHTEAFF. DNA for the CDR3: TGTGCCAGCAGCTTAATGACAGCTTCCCACACTGAAGCTTTCTTT.

The table lists this clone with a few counts. The rearrangement joins TRBV2 to TRBJ2-2; D is perhaps TRBD1 (6 bases). V was trimmed by 6 bases and J by 1 base, leaving 9 bases between them. CDR1 SNHLY and CDR2 FYNNEI come from the germline V gene. The CDR3 covers 14 residues. This CDR3 reads CASSQTGNTGELFF. CDR3 nucleotides: TGTGCCAGCAGCCAGACAGGGAACACCGGGGAGCTGTTTTTT.

The chain combines TRBV30 with TRBJ2-7, with 7 nucleotides matching TRBD1. CDR1 GTSNPN and CDR2 SVGIG come from the germline V gene (reference sequence). This CDR3 has 14 residues. V lost 2 bases to trimming and J lost 6 bases; unmatched junction nucleotides: 10. The chain's CDR3 is CAWSRQGRESEQYF. The CDR3, as DNA: TGTGCCTGGAGTCGACAGGGCAGAGAGAGCGAGCAGTACTTC.

This clone was seen a handful of times. The rearrangement links TRBV2 to TRBJ1-1; 9 bases align to TRBD1. J was trimmed by 0 bases and V by 5 bases; bases with no gene match: 4. Germline loops: CDR1 SNHLY, CDR2 FYNNEI. The CDR3 loop spans 15 amino acids. CDR3 nucleotides: TGTGCCAGCAGTCAACAGGGGGCAGTGAACACTGAAGCTTTCTTT. Amino acids: CASSQQGAVNTEAFF.

The chain joins TRBV2 to TRBJ1-1; the D gene is possibly TRBD1 (5 bases). CDR1 and CDR2 from the germline V gene are SNHLY and FYNNEI. V lost 1 base, J lost 8 bases, and 14 bases lay in between. The CDR3 contains 14 residues. CDR3 DNA sequence: TGTGCCAGCAGTGAAGGTAGTATGGGGCCGGAAGCTTTCTTT. Amino acid sequence: CASSEGSMGPEAFF.

This clone is medium-sized within its sample. The chain joins TRBV28 to TRBJ2-7; 8 nucleotides match TRBD1. The CDR3 is 15 residues long. Unmatched junction bases numbered 8, after V lost 6 bases and J lost 1 base. Germline-derived CDR1 and CDR2 are MDHEN and SYDVKM. The CDR3 reads CASRLDRASSYEQYF. The CDR3 DNA reads TGTGCCAGCAGACTGGACAGGGCCTCGTCCTACGAGCAGTACTTC. The full variable domain, in which reference TRBV28 and TRBJ2-7 provide the parts outside the CDR3, is DVKVTQSSRYLVKRTGEKVFLECVQDMDHENMFWYRQDPGLGLRLIYFSYDVKMKEKGDIPEGYSVSREKKERFSLILESASTNQTSMYLCASRLDRASSYEQYFGPGTRLTVT.